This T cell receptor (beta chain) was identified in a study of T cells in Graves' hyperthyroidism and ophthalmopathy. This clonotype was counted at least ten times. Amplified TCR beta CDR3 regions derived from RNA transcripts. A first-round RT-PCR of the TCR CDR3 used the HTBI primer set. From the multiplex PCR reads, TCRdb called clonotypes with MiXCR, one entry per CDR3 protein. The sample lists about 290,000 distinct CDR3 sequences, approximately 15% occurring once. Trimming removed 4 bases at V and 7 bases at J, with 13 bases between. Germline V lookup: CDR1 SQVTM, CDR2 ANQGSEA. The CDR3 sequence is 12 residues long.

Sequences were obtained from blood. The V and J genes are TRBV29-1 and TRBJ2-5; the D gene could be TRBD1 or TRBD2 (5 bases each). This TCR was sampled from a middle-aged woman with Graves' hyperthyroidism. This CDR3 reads CSVGGGSLTQYF. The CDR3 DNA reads TGCAGCGTTGGGGGCGGGTCCTTGACCCAGTACTTC.